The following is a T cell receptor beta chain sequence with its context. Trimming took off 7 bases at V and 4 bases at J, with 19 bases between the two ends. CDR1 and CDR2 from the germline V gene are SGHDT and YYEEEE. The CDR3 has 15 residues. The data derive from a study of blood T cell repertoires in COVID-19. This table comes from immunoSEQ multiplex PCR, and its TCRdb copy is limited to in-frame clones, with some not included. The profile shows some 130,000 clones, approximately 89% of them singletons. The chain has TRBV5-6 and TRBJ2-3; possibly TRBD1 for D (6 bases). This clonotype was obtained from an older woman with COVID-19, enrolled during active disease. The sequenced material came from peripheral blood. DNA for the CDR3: TGTGCCAGCCTCTGGGGGCTAGACTACTCAGATACGCAGTATTTT. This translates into CASLWGLDYSDTQYF.